Listed below are T cell receptor beta chains from one sample, sequenced in a study of blood T cell repertoires in COVID-19. Some clones are missing from TCRdb's copy, which holds only in-frame ones; the method was immunoSEQ multiplex PCR. The data show just over 300,000 clones, approximately 85% seen once. Specimen: PBMCs or T cells enriched from blood (not recorded which). These receptors came from a man aged 25-45 years who had recovered from COVID-19. The CDR3 runs from the conserved cysteine through the conserved F or W. Size is stated for part of the rows, as once, few or many counts, or as a class when the clone is expanded.

CDR3 protein,V gene,CDR3 length,clone size,J gene
CASSFLGQGTVEKLFF,TRBV7-2,16,-,TRBJ1-4
CSASSTRLQETQYF,TRBV20-1,14,-,TRBJ2-5
CASSQEASGGITGELFF,TRBV4-3,17,-,TRBJ2-2
CASSTTTGGGSPLHF,TRBV19,15,once,TRBJ1-6
CASSKGTANTEAFF,TRBV10-1,14,few,TRBJ1-1
CAWTAQGLRITEAFF,TRBV30,15,few,TRBJ1-1
CASSTGQGAYEQYF,TRBV19,14,-,TRBJ2-7
CASSLDPTGGDGYTF,TRBV5-1,15,-,TRBJ1-2
CASSFRQTDTQYF,TRBV7-2,13,-,TRBJ2-3
CASSTTGDSNQPQHF,TRBV28,15,-,TRBJ1-5
CASSFSRRHEQFF,TRBV28,13,-,TRBJ2-1
CSVDQQQNTEAFF,TRBV29-1,13,-,TRBJ1-1
CASSVGGTGVGYTF,TRBV9,14,once,TRBJ1-2
CAISEVGGYGYTF,TRBV10-3,13,many,TRBJ1-2
CSVGDSSHSPLHF,TRBV29-1,13,once,TRBJ1-6
CASSFSRGSHEQFF,TRBV27,14,once,TRBJ2-1
CASSSWGQQNSPLHF,TRBV7-2,15,-,TRBJ1-6
CASSGARGANVLTF,TRBV2,14,-,TRBJ2-6
CASHGVSGYTF,TRBV12-3/TRBV12-4,11,few,TRBJ1-2
CARSYETSGGTDTQYF,TRBV5-3,16,once,TRBJ2-3
CASSAERGAMNEQFF,TRBV25-1,15,-,TRBJ2-1
CASSVGPVSGNTIYF,TRBV9,15,-,TRBJ1-3
CASSLGGGEYNEQFF,TRBV7-2,15,-,TRBJ2-1
CASSKLAAQTDTQYF,TRBV19,15,-,TRBJ2-3
CASSLQDYYGYTF,TRBV7-2,13,many,TRBJ1-2
CASSPGGGGRYGYTF,TRBV9,15,-,TRBJ1-2
CASSPVFRQGFEKLFF,TRBV18,16,-,TRBJ1-4
CASDGAQGSYEQYF,TRBV2,14,-,TRBJ2-7
CASRDTGINEKLFF,TRBV2,14,once,TRBJ1-4
CACRQVGREQYF,TRBV30,12,-,TRBJ2-7
CASSRRQGVGTQYF,TRBV6-2/TRBV6-3,14,-,TRBJ2-5
CASRREGGVGFF,TRBV11-2,12,-,TRBJ2-1
CASRRGAWETQYF,TRBV27,13,-,TRBJ2-5
CASSVYTYEQYF,TRBV2,12,-,TRBJ2-7
CASSLGQGGYTF,TRBV3-1/TRBV3-2,12,once,TRBJ1-2
CATEGWNYGYTF,TRBV19,12,-,TRBJ1-2